This TCR beta chain was observed in a study of T-cell memory formation after mild COVID-19. The study's findings and limits: There were some responding clones in pre-infection memory, which suggested that cross-reactive memory had joined.

This clonotype was observed many times. Its cognate antigen is unknown. One entry per CDR3 protein, called by TCRdb with MiXCR from the 5' RACE reads. The sample shows 210,000 or so distinct CDR3 sequences, about 18% of them seen only once. The TCR sequence derives from an adult woman who had mild COVID-19 (a few samples of this study predate the infection). Cell type and time point are not known. Material: PBMCs or a T cell subset sorted from them (not recorded which).

The CDR3 sequence: CASSLGLAGSYNEQFF. As DNA, the CDR3 is TGCGCCAGCAGCTTAGGGCTCGCGGGATCATACAATGAGCAGTTCTTC. The chain combines TRBV5-1 with TRBJ2-1; tentative D call: TRBD2 (6 bases). The CDR3 has 16 amino acids. Per germline, CDR1 SGHRS and CDR2 YFSETQ. V was trimmed by 2 bases and J by 4 bases, leaving 16 bases between them.